The clone carrying this TCR beta chain was counted many times. Its antigen is unidentified. Individual cDNA molecules carried attached unique molecular identifiers. TCRdb analysed the 5' RACE reads with MiXCR anew, one entry per CDR3 protein. This sample has some 40,000 distinct CDR3 sequences, with around 3.9% found just once. This record comes from a study of early T cells in non-severe SARS-CoV-2 infection. At the level of the study: Sequencing targeted bulk RNA from unsorted whole blood, leaving chains unpaired. Points from the study as a whole: Reliance on VDJdb matching favored anti-spike CD8 responses; private and CD4 specificities were missed.

The CDR3 runs to 12 residues. V lost 5 bases and J lost 5, with 12 bases in between. Germline V CDR1 and CDR2: DFQATT, SNEGSKA (reference sequence). This receptor was identified in an adult who was a healthcare worker with PCR-confirmed SARS-CoV-2 infection or an uninfected control (not recorded which). Sequenced material: whole blood. J is TRBJ1-1 and V is TRBV20-1, with D possibly matching TRBD1 (6 bases). CDR3 region: CSARQQGTEAFF. The CDR3 bases are TGCAGTGCTCGGCAACAGGGAACTGAAGCTTTCTTT.